Listed here are 24 T cell receptor beta chains from one sample, sequenced in a study of blood T cells in healthy people across ages. For the second PCR, which ran for roughly 7 to 11 cycles, a sample-barcoded 5' primer and a J-beta primer mix were used. Each CDR3 protein gets one entry after TCRdb re-called the 5' RACE reads with MiXCR. The table lists about 780,000 distinct CDR3 sequences, approximately 59% of them singletons. Material: blood. The source is a man aged 25-45 years in good health.

The rearrangement links TRBV20-1 to TRBJ2-1; D call uncertain. Trimming removed 3 bases at V and 6 bases at J, with 12 bases between. From germline, CDR1 is DFQATT and CDR2 SNEGSKA (reference sequence). The CDR3 runs 13 residues. The CDR3, as DNA: TGCAGTGCTAGGAATGGCGGATTCAATGAGCAGTTCTTC. Translation gives CSARNGGFNEQFF.

As for this clonotype: One junction end disagrees with the germline gene, perhaps due to a read error. The chain uses TRBV6-5 and TRBJ2-5, with a possible D match to TRBD2 (5 bases). This CDR3 has 13 residues. Germline lookup yields CDR1 MNHEY and CDR2 SVGAGI. CDR3 loop: CASSDSGSETQYF. CDR3 nucleotides: TGTGCCAGCAGTGACTCGGGGTCGGAGACCCAGTACTTC.

On this clonotype itself: The junction differs from germline at one of its ends, possibly a read error. The CDR3 reads CASSARLDQETQYF. In DNA form, the CDR3 reads TGTGCTAGCAGCGCCCGACTAGATCAAGAGACCCAGTACTTC. This chain uses TRBV7-7 with TRBJ2-5, with D possibly TRBD2 on 6 matching bases. From germline, CDR1 is SSHAT and CDR2 FNYEAQ (reference sequence). The CDR3 spans 14 residues. Full variable domain (remainder filled in from reference TRBV7-7 and TRBJ2-5): GAGVSQSPRYKVTKRGQDVTLRCDPISSHATLYWYQQALGQGPEFLTYFNYEAQPDKSGLPSDRFSAERPEGSISTLTIQRTEQRDSAMYRCASSARLDQETQYFGPGTRLLVL.

V and J are TRBV6-6 and TRBJ2-7; D gene unclear. Germline values: CDR1 MNHNY, CDR2 SVGAGI (reference sequence). The CDR3 runs to 13 residues. V lost 6 bases to trimming and J lost 7 bases, with 16 bases between them. This CDR3 reads CASSQRTGGEQYF. In nucleotides, the CDR3 is TGTGCCAGCAGCCAAAGGACGGGTGGAGAGCAGTACTTC.

CDR3: CAISEGADTQYF. For the CDR3, the DNA is TGTGCCATCAGTGAGGGGGCGGATACGCAGTATTTT. This sequence joins TRBV10-3 and TRBJ2-3; tentatively, D is TRBD1 (5 bases). This CDR3 contains 12 residues. Germline CDR1 reads ENHRY; CDR2 reads SYGVKD. Trimming pared 2 bases from V and 6 bases from J, leaving 6 bases between.

The gene calls are TRBV11-1 and TRBJ2-1; TRBD1 agrees at 9 bases. The CDR3 consists of 15 residues. V trimming: 3 bases; J trimming: 9 bases; junction bases outside the gene matches: 9. Germline V gene lookup returns CDR1 SGHAT and CDR2 FQDESV (reference sequence). The CDR3 reads CASSFAWTGVSEQFF. The DNA of the CDR3 is TGTGCCAGCAGCTTCGCCTGGACAGGGGTGAGTGAGCAGTTCTTC.

This rearrangement joins TRBV29-1 to TRBJ2-5; TRBD2 aligns across 9 bases. With V trimmed by 7 bases and J by 0 bases, 3 bases remained unmatched. The CDR3 is 13 amino acids. The germline V gene has CDR1 SQVTM and CDR2 ANQGSEA. Here the CDR3 reads CSAPSGNQETQYF. CDR3 in DNA: TGCAGCGCCCCTAGCGGGAACCAAGAGACCCAGTACTTC.

The J gene is TRBJ2-5, the V gene TRBV2; no reliable D call. The V end was cut by 11 bases, the J end by 11 bases, with 18 bases between. Per the germline V gene, CDR1 is SNHLY and CDR2 is FYNNEI. This CDR3 contains 11 residues. The CDR3 sequence is CAGRTNEVQYF. CDR3 DNA: TGTGCCGGTCGAACCAATGAGGTGCAGTACTTC.

In the case of this clonotype: At one of its ends the junction is not consistent with the germline gene, which may arise from a read error. This chain joins TRBV7-3 and TRBJ2-1; 9 nucleotides align to TRBD1. CDR3 length: 16 residues. Germline assignment: CDR1 SGHTA and CDR2 FQGTGA. Here the CDR3 reads CASSPGTGSSYNEQFF. As DNA, the CDR3 is TGCGCCAGCAGCCCGGGGACAGGGAGCTCCTACAATGAGCAGTTCTTC. Together with reference TRBV7-3 and TRBJ2-1, the CDR3 gives the full variable domain: GAGVSQTPSNKVTEKGKYVELRCDPISGHTALYWYRQSLGQGPEFLIYFQGTGAADDSGLPNDRFFAVRPEGSVSTLKIQRTERGDSAVYLCASSPGTGSSYNEQFFGPGTRLTVL.

This clonotype was detected a few times. This sequence joins TRBV6-6 and TRBJ2-7; 10 positions agree with TRBD1. The CDR3 loop spans 14 amino acids. With 6 bases clipped from V and 3 bases from J, the junction kept 5 bases outside the gene matches. The germline gives CDR1 MNHNY, CDR2 SVGAGI (reference sequence). CDR3 nucleotide sequence: TGTGCCAGCAGACCCGGGACAGGGGTCTACGAGCAGTACTTC. Its protein is CASRPGTGVYEQYF.

The chain combines TRBV12-3 or TRBV12-4 with TRBJ1-1, with a possible D match to TRBD1 (5 bases). The CDR3 has 14 residues. The V end was cut by 6 bases, the J end by 1 base, with 12 bases between. The CDR3 DNA is TGTGCCAGCAGCCAAGGACACTCGAACACTGAAGCTTTCTTT. As protein: CASSQGHSNTEAFF.

CDR3 residues: CASSFGTSGDEGETQYF. The CDR3 bases are TGTGCCAGCAGCTTCGGGACTAGCGGGGACGAAGGAGAGACCCAGTACTTC. V usage is TRBV9 and J usage is TRBJ2-5; 13 positions agree with TRBD2. Looked up from germline, CDR1 is SGDLS and CDR2 is YYNGEE. This CDR3 is 17 amino acids long. V lost 4 bases, J lost 4 bases, and 10 bases stayed unmatched.

The V and J genes are TRBV12-3 or TRBV12-4 and TRBJ2-3; D unclear. V was pared by 1 base and J by 4 bases, with 12 bases between. The CDR3 has 15 amino acids. DNA of the CDR3: TGTGCCAGCAGTTTAGTCGGGTCTCTGTCAGATACGCAGTATTTT. It specifies CASSLVGSLSDTQYF.

The rearrangement uses TRBV6-5 and TRBJ2-3; 13 bases agree with TRBD2. Germline values: CDR1 MNHEY, CDR2 SVGAGI. The CDR3 extends over 17 amino acids. After removal of 2 bases from V and 4 bases from J, the junction contained 6 bases not matched to a gene. The CDR3 coding sequence is TGTGCCAGCAGTTACGACCCCGGGACTAGCGGGGCAGATACGCAGTATTTT. This gives the protein CASSYDPGTSGADTQYF.

The DNA for the CDR3 is TGTGCCATCAGTGAGACCCTGCGCAGATTTTCCTACGAGCAGTACTTC. It translates to CAISETLRRFSYEQYF. The chain recombines TRBV10-3 with TRBJ2-5; the D is unclear. The better agreement between TRBJ2-7 and the DNA end casts doubt on the J call. The CDR3 sequence is 16 residues long. CDR1 is ENHRY, CDR2 SYGVKD, per germline.

V and J are TRBV7-9 and TRBJ1-2, with 8 bases identical to TRBD1. V dropped 6 bases and J dropped 0; count of bases not matched to a gene: 3. Germline CDR1 is SEHNR and CDR2 is FQNEAQ (reference sequence). There are 14 residues in the CDR3. The CDR3 DNA reads TGTGCCAGCAGAGCGACAGGGGCTAACTATGGCTACACCTTC. Protein: CASRATGANYGYTF.

The chain has TRBV20-1 and TRBJ2-4; D uncertain. The length of the CDR3 is 13 residues. The V gene's germline CDR1 is DFQATT and CDR2 SNEGSKA (reference sequence). Trimming cost V 6 bases and J 0 bases, with 9 bases left between them. CDR3 sequence (DNA): TGCAGTGCCCAACCCTTAGCCAAAAACATTCAGTACTTC. It codes for CSAQPLAKNIQYF.

The gene calls are TRBV20-1 and TRBJ2-7, with TRBD1 matching over 7 bases. With 0 bases clipped from V and 6 bases from J, the junction kept 5 bases outside the gene matches. Germline CDR1 is DFQATT and CDR2 is SNEGSKA (reference sequence). This CDR3 has 13 residues. CDR3 DNA sequence: TGCAGTGCTAGAGAGAAGGGGGCAGGCGAGCAGTACTTC. This codes for CSAREKGAGEQYF.

A few counts support this clonotype. The CDR3 sequence: CSVEDRGQRYGYTF. For the CDR3, the DNA is TGCAGCGTTGAAGATAGGGGACAGCGCTATGGCTACACCTTC. This rearrangement joins TRBV29-1 to TRBJ1-2; TRBD1 agrees at 7 bases. The V gene's germline CDR1 is SQVTM and CDR2 ANQGSEA. The CDR3 contains 14 residues. V shed 0 bases, J shed 4 bases, and the junction held 5 bases outside the gene matches.

The V and J genes are TRBV20-1 and TRBJ2-3; D is ambiguous. The length of the CDR3 is 15 residues. Germline values: CDR1 DFQATT, CDR2 SNEGSKA (reference sequence). V was pared by 3 bases and J by 5 bases, with 18 bases between. The CDR3 DNA is TGCAGTGCTAGTTCCCCAGACCCCCGCGAAGATACGCAGTATTTT. Translating it yields CSASSPDPREDTQYF.

The chain recombines TRBV19 with TRBJ1-5, with TRBD1 matching 8 bases. The CDR3 runs to 14 residues. Losses at the gene ends were 2 bases for V and 6 bases for J; bases not matched to a gene: 3. Germline V lookup: CDR1 LNHDA, CDR2 SQIVND (reference sequence). The CDR3 here is CASSIQGASQPQHF. Here the CDR3 DNA reads TGTGCCAGTAGTATACAGGGGGCGAGTCAGCCCCAGCATTTT.

A remark on this clonotype: This may stem from a read error, because a much larger clone lies one nucleotide away. The V gene is TRBV9, the J gene TRBJ2-3; D is perhaps TRBD1 or TRBD2 (5 bases each). This CDR3 is 13 amino acids long. V lost 3 bases to trimming and J lost 8 bases, with 13 bases between them. Per germline, CDR1 SGDLS and CDR2 YYNGEE. Written as DNA, the CDR3 is TGTGCCAGCAGCGCTTGGGGGTCAGGTACGCAGTATTTT. It yields the protein CASSAWGSGTQYF.

V usage is TRBV9 and J usage is TRBJ2-1; no clear D gene. This CDR3 comprises 15 residues. The germline CDR1 and CDR2 sequences are SGDLS and YYNGEE. Trimming took off 0 bases at V and 3 bases at J, with 10 bases between the two ends. This CDR3 is CASSVALSFYNEQFF. The CDR3 DNA reads TGTGCCAGCAGCGTAGCTTTGTCTTTCTACAATGAGCAGTTCTTC.

CDR3 DNA: TGCAGTGCTAATCTAGCGGGGGGCTACAATGAGCAGTTCTTC. It codes for CSANLAGGYNEQFF. The chain couples TRBV20-1 to TRBJ2-1; 11 bases align to TRBD2. Germline V gene lookup returns CDR1 DFQATT and CDR2 SNEGSKA (reference sequence). This CDR3 is 14 amino acids long. Trimming removed 4 bases from V and 3 bases from J; junction bases left unmatched: 2.